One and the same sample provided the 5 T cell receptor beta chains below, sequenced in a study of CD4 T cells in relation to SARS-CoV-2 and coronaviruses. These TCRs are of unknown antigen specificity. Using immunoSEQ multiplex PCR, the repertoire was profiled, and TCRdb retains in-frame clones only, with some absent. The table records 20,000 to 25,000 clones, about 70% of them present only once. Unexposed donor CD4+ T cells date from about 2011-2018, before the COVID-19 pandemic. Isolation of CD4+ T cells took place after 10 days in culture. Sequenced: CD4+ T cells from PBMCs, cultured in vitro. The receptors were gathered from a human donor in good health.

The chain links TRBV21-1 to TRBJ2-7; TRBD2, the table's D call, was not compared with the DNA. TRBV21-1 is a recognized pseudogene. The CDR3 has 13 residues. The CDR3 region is CASSKARGSKQYF. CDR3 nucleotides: TGTGCCAGCAGCAAAGCCCGGGGATCGAAGCAGTACTTC.

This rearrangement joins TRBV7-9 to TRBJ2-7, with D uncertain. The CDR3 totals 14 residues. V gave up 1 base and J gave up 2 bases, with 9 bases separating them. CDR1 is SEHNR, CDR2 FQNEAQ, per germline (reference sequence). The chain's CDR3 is CASSLEAETYEQYF. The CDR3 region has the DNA TGTGCCAGCAGCTTAGAGGCGGAAACCTACGAGCAGTACTTC. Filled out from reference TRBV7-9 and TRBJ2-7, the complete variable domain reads DTGVSQNPRHKITKRGQNVTFRCDPISEHNRLYWYRQTLGQGPEFLTYFQNEAQLEKSRLLSDRFSAERPKGSFSTLEIQRTEQGDSAMYLCASSLEAETYEQYFGPGTRLTVT.

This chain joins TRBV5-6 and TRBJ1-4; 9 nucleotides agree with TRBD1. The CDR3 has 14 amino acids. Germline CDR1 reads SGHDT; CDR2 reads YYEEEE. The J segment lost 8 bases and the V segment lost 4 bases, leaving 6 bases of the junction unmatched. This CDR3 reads CASSPGQGREKLFF. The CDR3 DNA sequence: TGTGCCAGCAGCCCGGGACAGGGTCGGGAAAAACTGTTTTTT.

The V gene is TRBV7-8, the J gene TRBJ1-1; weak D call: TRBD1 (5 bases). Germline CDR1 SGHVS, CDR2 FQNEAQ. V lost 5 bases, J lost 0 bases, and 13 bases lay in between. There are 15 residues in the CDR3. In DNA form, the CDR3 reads TGTGCCAGCAGCCCGACCGGGACGGTGAACACTGAAGCTTTCTTT. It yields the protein CASSPTGTVNTEAFF.

Here the CDR3 reads CASRGLSYNEQFF. For the CDR3, the DNA is TGTGCCAGCAGAGGACTCTCCTACAATGAGCAGTTCTTC. The rearrangement joins TRBV3-1 (or the pseudogene TRBV3-2) to TRBJ2-1; maybe TRBD2 (5 bases). Germline V gives CDR1 LGHDT, CDR2 YNNKEL (reference sequence). V dropped 6 bases and J dropped 0 bases, with 6 bases sitting between them. The CDR3 consists of 13 residues.